The 21 T cell receptor beta chains below all came from one sample that was sequenced in a study of blood T cell repertoires in COVID-19. Sequencing was performed with immunoSEQ multiplex PCR; in TCRdb, only in-frame clones are kept and a portion is missing. The table shows roughly 100,000 clones, with 75% to 95% occurring only once. The sample taken for sequencing was peripheral blood. Source of these receptors: a man younger than 30 with acute or convalescent COVID-19.

The genes are TRBV19 and TRBJ1-1; D remains ambiguous. CDR3 size: 10 residues. The V gene lost 6 bases and the J gene lost 4 bases, with 3 bases spanning the gap. Per the germline V gene, CDR1 is LNHDA and CDR2 is SQIVND (reference sequence). The CDR3 reads CASRSTEAFF. DNA for the CDR3: TGTGCCAGTAGGAGCACTGAAGCTTTCTTT.

This clone came up once. This sequence joins TRBV14 and TRBJ1-3, with 7 bases fitting TRBD1. V was clipped by 4 bases and J by 0 bases; unmatched bases: 6. Germline-derived CDR1 and CDR2 are SGHDN and FVKESK. CDR3 length: 16 residues. The DNA of the CDR3 is TGTGCCAGCAGCCTCCGGGACAGAAGCTCTGGAAACACCATATATTTT. Its protein is CASSLRDRSSGNTIYF.

V is TRBV19 and J is TRBJ1-6; D remains ambiguous. Germline V lookup: CDR1 LNHDA, CDR2 SQIVND (reference sequence). This CDR3 comprises 11 residues. V gave up 4 bases and J gave up 13 bases, with 8 bases separating them. CDR3 bases: TGTGCCAGTAGTAGCCCGGGGCCCCTCCACTTT. Amino acids: CASSSPGPLHF. Full variable domain (remainder filled in from reference TRBV19 and TRBJ1-6): DGGITQSPKYLFRKEGQNVTLSCEQNLNHDAMYWYRQDPGQGLRLIYYSQIVNDFQKGDIAEGYSVSREKKESFPLTVTSAQKNPTAFYLCASSSPGPLHFGNGTRLTVT.

The sample holds one count of this clone. This chain uses TRBV25-1 with TRBJ1-1; TRBD1 aligns across 7 bases. From germline, CDR1 is MGHDK and CDR2 SYGVNS. The ends lost 1 base at V and 3 bases at J; junction bases unmatched: 8. The CDR3 sequence is 16 residues long. CDR3 nucleotides: TGTGCCAGCAGTGAATTAGGGGGCCTAAAGGACACTGAAGCTTTCTTT. Translation gives CASSELGGLKDTEAFF.

J is TRBJ2-5 and V is TRBV19; D perhaps matches TRBD1 (6 bases). V dropped 5 bases and J dropped 4 bases, with 17 bases sitting between them. Germline-derived CDR1 and CDR2 are LNHDA and SQIVND (reference sequence). The length of the CDR3 is 15 residues. CDR3 coding DNA: TGTGCCAGTAGTTTTCCGGGACAACTATTAGAGACCCAGTACTTC. Protein sequence: CASSFPGQLLETQYF.

This chain connects TRBV19 to TRBJ1-1; maybe TRBD1 (5 bases). This CDR3 has 15 amino acids. Germline values: CDR1 LNHDA, CDR2 SQIVND (reference sequence). V was clipped by 1 base and J by 5 bases, with 14 bases between them. The CDR3 sequence is CASSIGRGVWTEAFF. Written as DNA, the CDR3 is TGTGCCAGTAGTATAGGGCGGGGCGTATGGACTGAAGCTTTCTTT.

J is TRBJ1-5 and V is TRBV19, with a tentative D call TRBD1 (6 bases). CDR1 and CDR2 (germline): LNHDA, SQIVND (reference sequence). The V end lost 5 bases, the J end lost 2 bases, and 19 bases lay between the germline ends. The CDR3 has 17 residues. CDR3 in DNA: TGTGCCAGTAGTTTACTATACAGGGACAAGGGCAATCAGCCCCAGCATTTT. Protein product: CASSLLYRDKGNQPQHF.

This clone was counted once. V and J are TRBV7-9 and TRBJ1-1; D perhaps matches TRBD1 (5 bases). This CDR3 region has 12 residues. V gave up 5 bases and J gave up 6 bases, with 10 bases separating them. CDR1 and CDR2 (germline): SEHNR, FQNEAQ (reference sequence). The CDR3 region has the DNA TGTGCCAGCAGCGCCGGGGGTCCTGAAGCTTTCTTT. As protein: CASSAGGPEAFF. The entire variable domain, with the rest obtained from reference TRBV7-9 and TRBJ1-1, is as follows: DTGVSQNPRHKITKRGQNVTFRCDPISEHNRLYWYRQTLGQGPEFLTYFQNEAQLEKSRLLSDRFSAERPKGSFSTLEIQRTEQGDSAMYLCASSAGGPEAFFGQGTRLTVV.

This clone was counted a single time. V and J are TRBV27 and TRBJ2-1; TRBD1 matches 8 bases. The germline gives CDR1 MNHEY, CDR2 SMNVEV (reference sequence). This CDR3 region has 14 residues. V dropped 5 bases and J dropped 8; count of bases not matched to a gene: 8. CDR3 sequence: CASSPGQGMHEQFF. In nucleotides, the CDR3 is TGTGCCAGCAGTCCAGGACAGGGTATGCATGAGCAGTTCTTC.

The V and J genes are TRBV24-1 and TRBJ2-7; 9 bases are a match to TRBD1. The CDR3 has 15 amino acids. V lost 4 bases to trimming and J lost 5 bases; unmatched junction nucleotides: 8. Germline lookup yields CDR1 KGHDR and CDR2 SFDVKD. The CDR3 coding sequence is TGTGCCACCAGTGAGCCGGGACAGGGTAGTAACGAGCAGTACTTC. It specifies CATSEPGQGSNEQYF.

The rearrangement joins TRBV15 to TRBJ1-4; possibly TRBD1 for D (6 bases). The CDR3 is made up of 15 amino acids. Germline V gives CDR1 LNHNV, CDR2 YYDKDF (reference sequence). The V and J ends lost 0 bases and 7 bases respectively, with 12 bases between them. DNA of the CDR3: TGTGCCACCAGCAGAGATAACAGGGTGGGTGAAAAACTGTTTTTT. Encoded protein: CATSRDNRVGEKLFF.

V usage is TRBV25-1 and J usage is TRBJ1-2; D perhaps matches TRBD1 (6 bases). The CDR3 totals 13 residues. V lost 4 bases, J lost 6 bases, and 12 bases lay in between. Germline V lookup: CDR1 MGHDK, CDR2 SYGVNS. The CDR3 loop reads CASSGPQGNGYTF. The CDR3 DNA sequence: TGTGCCAGCAGTGGCCCACAGGGTAATGGCTACACCTTC.

This chain connects TRBV7-9 to TRBJ2-7; no definite D call. Germline loops: CDR1 SEHNR, CDR2 FQNEAQ (reference sequence). This CDR3 spans 11 amino acids. With 2 bases removed from V and 6 bases from J, the gap between germline ends came to 5 bases. CDR3: CASSLLAEQYF. The DNA of the CDR3 is TGTGCCAGCAGCTTACTGGCCGAGCAGTACTTC.

The V call is TRBV5-8, the J call TRBJ1-4; D unresolved. The CDR3 covers 12 residues. Trimming left V 3 bases short and J 13 bases short, with 13 bases between. CDR1 and CDR2 from the germline V gene are SGHTS and YDEGEE. The CDR3 region is CASSYTGGPLFF. CDR3 bases: TGTGCCAGCAGCTATACGGGAGGACCACTGTTTTTT.

The chain joins TRBV3-1 (or the pseudogene TRBV3-2) to TRBJ2-5; TRBD2 might be the D (6 bases). This CDR3 comprises 15 residues. From germline, CDR1 is LGHDT and CDR2 YNNKEL (reference sequence). V dropped 2 bases and J dropped 2 bases, with 12 bases sitting between them. Written as DNA, the CDR3 is TGTGCCAGCAGCCAAACGGGGGAAGTTCAAGAGACCCAGTACTTC. It yields the protein CASSQTGEVQETQYF.

The chain recombines TRBV18 with TRBJ1-6, with 7 nucleotides matching TRBD1. Unmatched junction bases numbered 9, after V lost 4 bases and J lost 9 bases. The germline CDR1 and CDR2 sequences are KGHSH and LQKENI. The CDR3 length is 15 residues. The CDR3 is CASSQSGQIASPLHF. The DNA of the CDR3 is TGTGCCAGCTCACAGTCGGGACAGATAGCTTCACCCCTCCACTTT.

The chain combines TRBV30 with TRBJ1-2, with D possibly matching TRBD1 (6 bases). The CDR3 contains 19 residues. V was shortened by 0 bases and J by 2 bases, with 25 bases between the two germline ends. Germline CDR1 GTSNPN, CDR2 SVGIG (reference sequence). The CDR3 nucleotides are TGTGCCTGGAGTGTACTGACAGGTACTGTTGATGGTGCCAACTATGGCTACACCTTC. Protein sequence: CAWSVLTGTVDGANYGYTF.

The CDR3 nucleotides are TGTGCCAGCAGCTGGGGCTGGAATGAGCAGTTCTTC. Its protein is CASSWGWNEQFF. This chain uses TRBV11-2 with TRBJ2-1, with a weak D call TRBD1 (5 bases). Germline V lookup: CDR1 SGHAT, CDR2 FQNNGV. The CDR3 consists of 12 residues. V was trimmed by 4 bases and J by 7 bases, leaving 8 bases between them.

The chain combines TRBV11-2 with TRBJ2-3, with 7 positions matching TRBD2. Germline values: CDR1 SGHAT, CDR2 FQNNGV. The CDR3 totals 18 residues. The ends lost 2 bases at V and 2 bases at J; junction bases unmatched: 13. The CDR3 reads CASSLPQTSPDYTDTQYF. CDR3 bases: TGTGCCAGCAGCTTACCGCAGACTAGCCCAGATTACACAGATACGCAGTATTTT.

The DNA for the CDR3 is TGTGCCAGTAGTATCCGACAGGGGGTATGGAACACTGAAGCTTTCTTT. It is translated as CASSIRQGVWNTEAFF. This chain connects TRBV19 to TRBJ1-1; 9 positions agree with TRBD1. There are 16 residues in the CDR3. Germline V gene sequence: CDR1 LNHDA, CDR2 SQIVND (reference sequence). The ends lost 3 bases at V and 1 base at J; junction bases unmatched: 6.

V gene TRBV18 combines with J gene TRBJ1-2, with TRBD1 identical over 10 bases. Germline CDR1 and CDR2: KGHSH and LQKENI. With V trimmed by 3 bases and J by 4 bases, 8 bases remained unmatched. This CDR3 is 16 amino acids long. CDR3 sequence: CASSPIKGQGSYGYTF. CDR3 DNA sequence: TGTGCCAGCTCACCTATAAAGGGACAGGGGAGCTATGGCTACACCTTC.